The T cell receptor (beta chain) under discussion was sequenced for a study of cytomegalovirus exposure and HLA in healthy donors. Study overall: Earlier work reported approximately 100 million unique TCR beta sequences from some 180 million T cells. Study results and limitations: Most TCR sequences were uncommon, yet certain public TCRs appeared in many donors. Information on immune exposure was restricted to one variable (CMV serostatus). Both high specificity and high sensitivity reportedly marked the classifier's diagnosis of cytomegalovirus status.

Comment on this clone: What it recognizes is unknown.

Vbeta (60) and Jbeta (13) primers were used in the PCR. Some clones are missing from TCRdb's copy, which holds only in-frame ones; the method was immunoSEQ multiplex PCR. Of roughly 200,000 clones listed, 60% to 80% are singletons. This TCR derives from a man between 60 and 75 years old in good health and CMV-seronegative. Source material: PBMCs.

Here the CDR3 DNA reads TGTGCCAGCAGTGAAAGTATTGGGCTATACACTGAAGCTTTCTTT. Protein product: CASSESIGLYTEAFF. The rearrangement uses TRBV2 and TRBJ1-1; no reliable D call. This CDR3 region has 15 residues. Germline lookup yields CDR1 SNHLY and CDR2 FYNNEI. V was pared by 2 bases and J by 3 bases, with 13 bases between.